The 27 T cell receptor beta chains below were found in one sample sequenced in a study of siplizumab effects on memory and regulatory T cells. TCRdb keeps only in-frame clones here, not all; method: immunoSEQ multiplex PCR. This table has some 110,000 clones, over 85% appearing once. Input material: Tregs sorted from blood. All receptors come from a human donor in good health.

This chain connects TRBV18 to TRBJ2-7; D ambiguous. Germline-derived CDR1 and CDR2 are KGHSH and LQKENI. The CDR3 runs 12 residues. V was clipped by 5 bases and J by 0 bases, with 5 bases between them. The CDR3 DNA sequence: TGTGCCAGCTCATCCGACTCCTACGAGCAGTACTTC. This translates into CASSSDSYEQYF.

The chain uses TRBV7-9 and TRBJ2-5; possible D gene TRBD2, 5 bases. The CDR3 runs 15 residues. V was shortened by 0 bases and J by 0 bases, with 8 bases between the two germline ends. Looked up from germline, CDR1 is SEHNR and CDR2 is FQNEAQ (reference sequence). CDR3 loop: CASSLARGYQETQYF. CDR3 DNA: TGTGCCAGCAGCTTAGCTCGGGGATACCAAGAGACCCAGTACTTC. The entire variable domain, with the rest obtained from reference TRBV7-9 and TRBJ2-5, is as follows: DTGVSQNPRHKITKRGQNVTFRCDPISEHNRLYWYRQTLGQGPEFLTYFQNEAQLEKSRLLSDRFSAERPKGSFSTLEIQRTEQGDSAMYLCASSLARGYQETQYFGPGTRLLVL.

The chain couples TRBV5-1 to TRBJ2-7; TRBD2 is a possible D gene (6 bases). Germline V gives CDR1 SGHRS, CDR2 YFSETQ. This CDR3 is 14 amino acids long. V lost 8 bases and J lost 4, with 19 bases in between. The CDR3, as DNA: TGCGCCAGTTCTCTTTCGGGAGTACGATACGAGCAGTACTTC. Its protein product is CASSLSGVRYEQYF.

This clone was counted a few times. This CDR3 is CSPRSGDEQFF. For the CDR3, the DNA is TGCAGTCCCCGGAGTGGGGATGAGCAGTTCTTC. The chain links TRBV20-1 to TRBJ2-1; unclear D gene. Trimming cost V 8 bases and J 8 bases, with 13 bases left between them. This CDR3 spans 11 amino acids. CDR1 DFQATT and CDR2 SNEGSKA come from the germline V gene (reference sequence).

CDR3 DNA: TGTGCCAGCAGCCAAGTTGACCAGGGCATAGATACGCAGTATTTT. Encoded protein: CASSQVDQGIDTQYF. V usage is TRBV4-2 and J usage is TRBJ2-3; D may be TRBD1 (5 bases). V lost 1 base to trimming and J lost 5 bases, with 13 bases between them. CDR3 length equals 15 residues. Germline V gene data show CDR1 as LGHNA and CDR2 as YNFKEQ.

V gene TRBV2 combines with J gene TRBJ1-1; D might be TRBD1 (6 bases). Per the germline V gene, CDR1 is SNHLY and CDR2 is FYNNEI. The CDR3 is 12 amino acids. Trimming removed 9 bases at V and 3 bases at J, with 11 bases between. This CDR3 reads CASNRDHTEAFF. The CDR3 DNA is TGTGCCAGTAACAGGGACCACACTGAAGCTTTCTTT.

The rearrangement links TRBV18 to TRBJ1-2; D gene ambiguous. V was cut by 1 base and J by 2 bases, with 8 bases left in between. The CDR3 runs 14 residues. Germline loops: CDR1 KGHSH, CDR2 LQKENI. This chain's CDR3 is CASSPLGLNYGYTF. The CDR3 nucleotides read TGTGCCAGCTCACCACTTGGGCTGAACTATGGCTACACCTTC.

This chain connects TRBV2 to TRBJ1-4; TRBD1 aligns across 7 bases. The J segment lost 7 bases and the V segment lost 6 bases, leaving 5 bases of the junction unmatched. CDR3 length equals 13 residues. Germline V gene sequence: CDR1 SNHLY, CDR2 FYNNEI. CDR3 protein: CASSDRVGEKLFF. The CDR3 DNA is TGTGCCAGCAGCGACAGGGTGGGTGAAAAACTGTTTTTT.

This chain uses TRBV21-1 with TRBJ1-1. TRBV21-1 is designated a pseudogene. CDR3 length: 19 residues. CDR3 residues: CASSLPPLGRPSLNTEAFF. CDR3 bases: TGTGCCAGCAGCTTACCACCCCTCGGGCGACCAAGCTTGAACACTGAAGCTTTCTTT.

The V call is TRBV18, the J call TRBJ2-1; 12 bases map to TRBD2. CDR3 length: 17 amino acids. J was trimmed by 2 bases and V by 3 bases; bases with no gene match: 5. Germline values: CDR1 KGHSH, CDR2 LQKENI. CDR3: CASSPLAGGTTYNEQFF. CDR3 sequence (DNA): TGTGCCAGCTCACCCCTAGCGGGGGGGACGACCTACAATGAGCAGTTCTTC.

This clone showed up just once. The V call is TRBV5-6, the J call TRBJ2-3; TRBD2 agrees at 7 bases. The germline V gene has CDR1 SGHDT and CDR2 YYEEEE. The CDR3 contains 14 residues. The trim removed 4 bases at V and 6 bases at J, leaving 8 bases unmatched. CDR3 amino acids: CASSPGGRGDTQYF. Written as DNA, the CDR3 is TGTGCCAGCAGCCCGGGCGGGCGGGGGGATACGCAGTATTTT.

A single count supports this clone. The V gene is TRBV2, the J gene TRBJ1-1; TRBD1 might be the D (6 bases). In germline, CDR1 is SNHLY, CDR2 FYNNEI. The CDR3 is 15 amino acids. The V gene lost 7 bases and the J gene lost 2 bases, with 17 bases spanning the gap. The CDR3: CASKGGPLSNTEAFF. In DNA, the CDR3 is TGTGCCAGCAAGGGGGGACCCCTAAGTAACACTGAAGCTTTCTTT.

The chain uses TRBV5-1 and TRBJ2-3; 9 nucleotides align to TRBD2. Germline loops: CDR1 SGHRS, CDR2 YFSETQ. The V segment lost 4 bases and the J segment 3 bases; nucleotides outside the gene matches: 12. This CDR3 contains 17 residues. The chain's CDR3 is CASSRAFLAGTTDTQYF. CDR3 sequence (DNA): TGCGCCAGCAGCCGCGCATTTCTAGCGGGGACGACAGATACGCAGTATTTT.

The V call is TRBV25-1, the J call TRBJ2-5; maybe TRBD1 (6 bases). Judging by the DNA end, TRBJ2-7 fits better; the J call may be wrong. CDR3 length: 14 residues. The germline CDR1 and CDR2 sequences are MGHDK and SYGVNS. The CDR3 nucleotides read TGTGCCAGCAGTGGAGGAGACAGGTTCTACGAGCAGTACTTC. Protein product: CASSGGDRFYEQYF.

This clone was detected only once. This chain links TRBV6-5 with TRBJ1-2; tentatively, D is TRBD1 (5 bases). CDR1 is MNHEY and CDR2 is SVGAGI in the germline V gene. V lost 0 bases to trimming and J lost 5 bases, with 10 bases between them. The CDR3 is 14 residues long. CDR3 amino acids: CASSYSGTLYGYTF. CDR3 coding DNA: TGTGCCAGCAGTTACTCCGGGACGTTATATGGCTACACCTTC.

The chain employs TRBV4-2 and TRBJ2-7, with 12 positions matching TRBD2. The CDR3 sequence is 15 residues long. V gave up 5 bases and J gave up 1 base; unmatched junction bases: 3. CDR1 and CDR2 (germline): LGHNA, YNFKEQ. CDR3 residues: CASSIGLAGSYEQYF. The CDR3 bases are TGTGCCAGCAGCATTGGACTAGCGGGGTCCTACGAGCAGTACTTC.

This chain connects TRBV19 to TRBJ2-1; D unclear. CDR1 is LNHDA and CDR2 is SQIVND in the germline V gene (reference sequence). This CDR3 region has 15 residues. V gave up 1 base and J gave up 0 bases, with 7 bases separating them. CDR3 DNA: TGTGCCAGTAGTATAGGGAGCAGCTCCTACAATGAGCAGTTCTTC. This sequence encodes CASSIGSSSYNEQFF.

The chain employs TRBV7-9 and TRBJ1-2; TRBD1 matches 11 bases. Per germline, CDR1 SEHNR and CDR2 FQNEAQ (reference sequence). V trimming: 3 bases; J trimming: 3 bases; junction bases outside the gene matches: 6. The CDR3 covers 16 residues. Written as DNA, the CDR3 is TGTGCCAGCAGCTTCTTACCGGGACAGGGGGACTATGGCTACACCTTC. Protein product: CASSFLPGQGDYGYTF.

The CDR3 nucleotides read TGCGCCAGCAGCTTGGCTCAGACAGGGCGGTTGGAGACCCAGTACTTC. This codes for CASSLAQTGRLETQYF. The chain is built from TRBV5-1 and TRBJ2-5; 7 nucleotides match TRBD1. Germline V gene lookup returns CDR1 SGHRS and CDR2 YFSETQ. After removal of 0 bases from V and 5 bases from J, the junction contained 10 bases not matched to a gene. The CDR3 extends over 16 amino acids.

The chain has TRBV5-4 and TRBJ2-2, with D perhaps assigned TRBD1 or TRBD2 (6 bases each). Trimming stripped 3 bases from V and 4 bases from J, with 10 bases between. Germline V gene sequence: CDR1 SGHNT, CDR2 YYREEE (reference sequence). The CDR3 loop spans 14 amino acids. Here the CDR3 DNA reads TGTGCCAGCAGCTCGGGGGCAATCACCGGGGAGCTGTTTTTT. This codes for CASSSGAITGELFF.

This clone was seen once. The chain combines TRBV5-4 with TRBJ2-1; possible D gene TRBD2, 6 bases. The CDR3 is 15 residues long. The V gene's germline CDR1 is SGHNT and CDR2 YYREEE (reference sequence). Trimming pared 3 bases from V and 3 bases from J, leaving 13 bases between. The CDR3: CASSWGLLRYNEQFF. The DNA for the CDR3 is TGTGCCAGCAGCTGGGGACTCCTACGCTACAATGAGCAGTTCTTC.

The chain recombines TRBV18 with TRBJ1-6; tentative D call: TRBD1 (5 bases). This CDR3 is built from 14 residues. V lost 2 bases to trimming and J lost 9 bases, with 11 bases between them. From germline, CDR1 is KGHSH and CDR2 LQKENI. Written as DNA, the CDR3 is TGTGCCAGCTCACCAGCCTGGGGGAGTTCACCCCTCCACTTT. Its protein product is CASSPAWGSSPLHF.

The J gene is TRBJ2-7, the V gene TRBV9, with 9 bases identical to TRBD2. From germline, CDR1 is SGDLS and CDR2 YYNGEE. CDR3 size: 16 residues. V trimming: 5 bases; J trimming: 6 bases; junction bases outside the gene matches: 15. CDR3 region: CASSHQAGGPPLEQYF. CDR3 in DNA: TGTGCCAGCAGTCATCAGGCGGGAGGGCCTCCCCTCGAGCAGTACTTC.

The chain employs TRBV5-1 and TRBJ2-5; D might be TRBD2 (6 bases). The DNA end lines up better with TRBJ2-7; the J call may be wrong. Germline values: CDR1 SGHRS, CDR2 YFSETQ. The CDR3 is 14 residues long. The CDR3 nucleotides read TGCGCCAGCAGCTGGGCTAGCGCGTCCTACGAGCAGTACTTC. Translation gives CASSWASASYEQYF.

V gene TRBV6-6 combines with J gene TRBJ1-6; D not certain. The CDR3 has 16 residues. Germline assignment: CDR1 MNHNY and CDR2 SVGAGI (reference sequence). The V end lost 6 bases, the J end lost 0 bases, and 12 bases lay between the germline ends. CDR3 region: CASRLLTPSYNSPLHF. In DNA form, the CDR3 reads TGTGCCAGCAGACTCTTGACCCCCTCCTATAATTCACCCCTCCACTTT.

V is TRBV6-6 and J is TRBJ2-2; tentative D call: TRBD2 (5 bases). This CDR3 is 16 amino acids long. The V end was cut by 0 bases, the J end by 1 base, with 9 bases between. Germline-derived CDR1 and CDR2 are MNHNY and SVGAGI (reference sequence). DNA for the CDR3: TGTGCCAGCAGTTACTCGCGGGCGGTGAACACCGGGGAGCTGTTTTTT. Protein product: CASSYSRAVNTGELFF.

This clone was seen a single time. CDR3: CASSRLAGAYEQYF. The CDR3 nucleotides read TGTGCCAGCAGTAGACTAGCGGGAGCCTACGAGCAGTACTTC. The chain carries TRBV27 and TRBJ2-5, with 12 nucleotides matching TRBD2. With the DNA end fitting TRBJ2-7 better, the J assignment may be wrong. The CDR3 covers 14 residues. Germline lookup yields CDR1 MNHEY and CDR2 SMNVEV (reference sequence).